These 19 T cell receptor beta chains share one sample of origin, sequenced in a study of CD8+ T cells in alopecia areata. RNA, once extracted, was reverse transcribed into cDNA for use as the sequencing template. TCRdb's copy holds only in-frame clones and misses some; the assay was immunoSEQ multiplex PCR. The data show some 58,000 clones, more than 45% seen once. As for treatment: oral pan-JAK inhibitor, 5-10 mg twice daily. The sample here was CD8+ T cells sorted from blood, taken at roughly week 36, from a patient treated with tofacitinib. The receptors derive from a human donor with alopecia areata.

The chain carries TRBV29-1 and TRBJ2-1; TRBD2 is a possible D gene (6 bases). From germline, CDR1 is SQVTM and CDR2 ANQGSEA. V was clipped by 6 bases and J by 0 bases, with 9 bases between them. This CDR3 contains 13 residues. CDR3 protein: CSVSGSSYNEQFF. DNA of the CDR3: TGCAGCGTATCCGGGAGCTCCTACAATGAGCAGTTCTTC.

V and J are TRBV14 and TRBJ1-2, with unresolved D. The ends were cut back, 7 bases at V and 6 bases at J, with 9 bases in the middle. The germline V gene has CDR1 SGHDN and CDR2 FVKESK. The CDR3 covers 11 residues. CDR3 sequence (DNA): TGTGCCAGCAAGCTTTCGAATGGCTACACCTTC. Translated: CASKLSNGYTF.

The chain uses TRBV11-2 and TRBJ2-7; TRBD2 matches at 11 bases. This CDR3 is 15 amino acids long. Looked up from germline, CDR1 is SGHAT and CDR2 is FQNNGV. Losses at the gene ends were 7 bases for V and 3 bases for J; bases not matched to a gene: 8. The CDR3 reads CASTTSGTSGYEQYF. The CDR3 DNA is TGTGCCAGCACAACCAGTGGGACTAGCGGCTACGAGCAGTACTTC.

The chain links TRBV28 to TRBJ1-5; D perhaps matches TRBD1 (5 bases). Per the germline V gene, CDR1 is MDHEN and CDR2 is SYDVKM. Deletions cut 4 bases from V and 6 bases from J, with 13 bases between. This CDR3 comprises 14 residues. CDR3 amino acids: CASSSRGGSQPQHF. DNA of the CDR3: TGTGCCAGCAGTTCACGGGGGGGGAGTCAGCCCCAGCATTTT.

Concerning this clone itself: The same CDR3 also results from other DNA sequences found in this sample. The genes are TRBV27 and TRBJ2-7, with 11 bases matching TRBD2. Unmatched junction bases numbered 4, after V lost 6 bases and J lost 3 bases. Looked up from germline, CDR1 is MNHEY and CDR2 is SMNVEV (reference sequence). The CDR3 is 14 residues long. Here the CDR3 DNA reads TGTGCCAGCAGCCCAGGGACTAGCGGCTACGAGCAGTACTTC. Protein product: CASSPGTSGYEQYF.

The rearrangement links TRBV4-1 to TRBJ1-1, with TRBD1 matching 10 bases. CDR1 and CDR2 from the germline V gene are MGHRA and YSYEKL. The V and J ends lost 4 bases and 5 bases, in that order; junction bases with no gene match: 7. This CDR3 is built from 15 residues. The chain's CDR3 is CASSPKGQGGTEAFF. The CDR3 nucleotides read TGCGCCAGCAGCCCTAAAGGACAGGGGGGAACTGAAGCTTTCTTT.

This clone was found once. This chain links TRBV30 with TRBJ2-1; no definite D call. The CDR3 is 17 amino acids. The V and J ends lost 3 bases and 1 base respectively, with 19 bases between them. CDR1 and CDR2 from the germline V gene are GTSNPN and SVGIG (reference sequence). The CDR3 loop reads CAWSTSGGPISYNEQFF. CDR3 nucleotides: TGTGCCTGGAGCACCTCTGGCGGCCCTATATCCTACAATGAGCAGTTCTTC.

The chain uses TRBV9 and TRBJ2-3; D not resolved. Germline CDR1 SGDLS, CDR2 YYNGEE. This CDR3 spans 15 amino acids. The V and J ends lost 0 bases and 3 bases respectively, with 11 bases between them. The CDR3 reads CASSVDGRQTDTQYF. The CDR3 region has the DNA TGTGCCAGCAGCGTAGACGGACGGCAAACAGATACGCAGTATTTT.

The chain couples TRBV29-1 to TRBJ2-5; no firm D call. V was shortened by 0 bases and J by 1 base, with 9 bases between the two germline ends. The CDR3 sequence is 14 residues long. Looked up from germline, CDR1 is SQVTM and CDR2 is ANQGSEA. CDR3 residues: CSVEDRTSQETQYF. CDR3 DNA sequence: TGCAGCGTTGAAGATCGTACAAGCCAAGAGACCCAGTACTTC. The full variable domain, in which reference TRBV29-1 and TRBJ2-5 provide the parts outside the CDR3, is SAVISQKPSRDICQRGTSLTIQCQVDSQVTMMFWYRQQPGQSLTLIATANQGSEATYESGFVIDKFPISRPNLTFSTLTVSNMSPEDSSIYLCSVEDRTSQETQYFGPGTRLLVL.

V is TRBV5-4 and J is TRBJ1-2; D uncertain. Germline V gives CDR1 SGHNT, CDR2 YYREEE (reference sequence). The CDR3 is made up of 13 amino acids. V gave up 0 bases and J gave up 8 bases, with 11 bases separating them. CDR3 DNA: TGTGCCAGCAGCTTGGACTTCCGAGGGGGCTACACCTTC. This sequence encodes CASSLDFRGGYTF.

V usage is TRBV19 and J usage is TRBJ2-1; D might be TRBD1 or TRBD2, each matching 5 bases. The V end lost 4 bases, the J end lost 5 bases, and 18 bases lay between the germline ends. CDR3 length equals 16 residues. CDR1 is LNHDA, CDR2 SQIVND, per germline (reference sequence). The CDR3 DNA sequence: TGTGCCAGTAGTAGGGGACCCGGGACGTACAACAATGAGCAGTTCTTC. This translates into CASSRGPGTYNNEQFF.

This clone has a handful of counts. V and J are TRBV4-1 and TRBJ1-1; D might be TRBD1 (5 bases). The CDR3 runs 15 residues. Germline CDR1 MGHRA, CDR2 YSYEKL. The V end was cut by 3 bases, the J end by 2 bases, with 13 bases between. CDR3 sequence (DNA): TGCGCCAGCAGCCACTCGGGGGGGGGAAACACTGAAGCTTTCTTT. Translation: CASSHSGGGNTEAFF.

The CDR3 coding sequence is TGTGCCAGCAGCCCCGAGACAGGGGGCGTCAGCTATGGCTACACCTTC. Encoded protein: CASSPETGGVSYGYTF. The J gene is TRBJ1-2, the V gene TRBV13; TRBD1 matches at 10 bases. The CDR3 contains 16 residues. CDR1 is PRHDT and CDR2 is FYEKMQ in the germline V gene (reference sequence). V trimming: 5 bases; J trimming: 4 bases; junction bases outside the gene matches: 10.

This chain connects TRBV4-1 to TRBJ2-7; perhaps TRBD1 as D (6 bases). This CDR3 spans 14 amino acids. The V and J ends lost 3 bases and 2 bases respectively, with 11 bases between them. Germline V lookup: CDR1 MGHRA, CDR2 YSYEKL. This CDR3 is CASSQITGTYEQYF. In DNA form, the CDR3 reads TGCGCCAGCAGCCAGATAACAGGGACCTACGAGCAGTACTTC.

J is TRBJ2-7 and V is TRBV6-1, with D tentatively TRBD2 (6 bases). CDR3 length equals 13 residues. Germline V CDR1 and CDR2: MNHNS, SASEGT. Trimming left V 4 bases short and J 4 bases short, with 11 bases between. The CDR3 nucleotides read TGTGCCAGCAGTGGGGGACTTGGATACGAGCAGTACTTC. Its protein product is CASSGGLGYEQYF.

This chain uses TRBV29-1 with TRBJ2-3; 7 positions match TRBD2. V trimming: 6 bases; J trimming: 0 bases; junction bases outside the gene matches: 12. The germline gives CDR1 SQVTM, CDR2 ANQGSEA. CDR3 length: 16 amino acids. The CDR3 DNA is TGCAGCGTCCAGGGACTACTCACCACTAGCACAGATACGCAGTATTTT. Protein sequence: CSVQGLLTTSTDTQYF.

By proportion, this clone is large. Different DNA sequences within this sample yield the same CDR3. This chain joins TRBV27 and TRBJ2-7; 11 bases agree with TRBD1. This CDR3 is built from 15 residues. The germline gives CDR1 MNHEY, CDR2 SMNVEV (reference sequence). The V segment lost 3 bases and the J segment 3 bases; nucleotides outside the gene matches: 4. The CDR3 sequence: CASSFPGQGVYEQYF. CDR3 sequence (DNA): TGTGCCAGCAGTTTTCCGGGACAGGGGGTCTACGAGCAGTACTTC.

This clone turned up a few times. This rearrangement joins TRBV5-6 to TRBJ2-7; a weak D match, TRBD2 (5 bases). The CDR3 has 12 residues. Germline V gives CDR1 SGHDT, CDR2 YYEEEE. The ends were cut back, 2 bases at V and 4 bases at J, with 7 bases in the middle. In nucleotides, the CDR3 is TGTGCCAGCAGCTTAGGGAGATACGAGCAGTACTTC. Its translation is CASSLGRYEQYF.

CDR3 in amino acids: CASRTGRTQYF. In DNA form, the CDR3 reads TGTGCCAGCCGGACGGGCCGCACCCAGTACTTC. The chain carries TRBV7-9 and TRBJ2-5; D not resolved. V lost 8 bases and J 8 bases, leaving 12 bases between the germline ends. In germline, CDR1 is SEHNR, CDR2 FQNEAQ (reference sequence). The CDR3 totals 11 residues.